This T cell receptor (beta chain) was sequenced for a study of human T cells and chemical hapten exposure. Study results and limitations: The study found expanded TCRs formed significantly more large CDR3 similarity clusters than controls. No change in TCRs above 1 in 1000 frequency was produced by DPC sensitization.

Specified time point: pre-sensitization, week 0. The treatment was: therapeutic diphenylcyclopropenone sensitization with weekly scalp DPC. Patch tests were applied only after blood draws. Sample donors consisted of patients with alopecia, aged 18 to 70 years, who were suitable for DPC. TCRdb ran MiXCR on the RACE reads and lists one entry per CDR3 protein. Of under 300,000 distinct CDR3 sequences in the sample, approximately 7.5% were seen once. This clonotype was detected many times. Its antigen is unknown. Germline V gives CDR1 SGHTA, CDR2 FQGTGA. CDR3 length: 16 residues. The V and J ends lost 5 bases and 3 bases, in that order; junction bases with no gene match: 11.

The source material was whole blood, sampled in connection with sensitization to the hapten diphenylcyclopropenone (DPC). The J gene is TRBJ2-3, the V gene TRBV7-3; TRBD2 matches at 7 bases. The receptor's source is a man between 18 and 35 years old with alopecia areata. Some clones in this sample may be carry-over from other donors' samples. DNA of the CDR3: TGTGCCAGCAGCCTAGTCGGGACTACCGTAACAGATACGCAGTATTTT. The encoded protein is CASSLVGTTVTDTQYF.